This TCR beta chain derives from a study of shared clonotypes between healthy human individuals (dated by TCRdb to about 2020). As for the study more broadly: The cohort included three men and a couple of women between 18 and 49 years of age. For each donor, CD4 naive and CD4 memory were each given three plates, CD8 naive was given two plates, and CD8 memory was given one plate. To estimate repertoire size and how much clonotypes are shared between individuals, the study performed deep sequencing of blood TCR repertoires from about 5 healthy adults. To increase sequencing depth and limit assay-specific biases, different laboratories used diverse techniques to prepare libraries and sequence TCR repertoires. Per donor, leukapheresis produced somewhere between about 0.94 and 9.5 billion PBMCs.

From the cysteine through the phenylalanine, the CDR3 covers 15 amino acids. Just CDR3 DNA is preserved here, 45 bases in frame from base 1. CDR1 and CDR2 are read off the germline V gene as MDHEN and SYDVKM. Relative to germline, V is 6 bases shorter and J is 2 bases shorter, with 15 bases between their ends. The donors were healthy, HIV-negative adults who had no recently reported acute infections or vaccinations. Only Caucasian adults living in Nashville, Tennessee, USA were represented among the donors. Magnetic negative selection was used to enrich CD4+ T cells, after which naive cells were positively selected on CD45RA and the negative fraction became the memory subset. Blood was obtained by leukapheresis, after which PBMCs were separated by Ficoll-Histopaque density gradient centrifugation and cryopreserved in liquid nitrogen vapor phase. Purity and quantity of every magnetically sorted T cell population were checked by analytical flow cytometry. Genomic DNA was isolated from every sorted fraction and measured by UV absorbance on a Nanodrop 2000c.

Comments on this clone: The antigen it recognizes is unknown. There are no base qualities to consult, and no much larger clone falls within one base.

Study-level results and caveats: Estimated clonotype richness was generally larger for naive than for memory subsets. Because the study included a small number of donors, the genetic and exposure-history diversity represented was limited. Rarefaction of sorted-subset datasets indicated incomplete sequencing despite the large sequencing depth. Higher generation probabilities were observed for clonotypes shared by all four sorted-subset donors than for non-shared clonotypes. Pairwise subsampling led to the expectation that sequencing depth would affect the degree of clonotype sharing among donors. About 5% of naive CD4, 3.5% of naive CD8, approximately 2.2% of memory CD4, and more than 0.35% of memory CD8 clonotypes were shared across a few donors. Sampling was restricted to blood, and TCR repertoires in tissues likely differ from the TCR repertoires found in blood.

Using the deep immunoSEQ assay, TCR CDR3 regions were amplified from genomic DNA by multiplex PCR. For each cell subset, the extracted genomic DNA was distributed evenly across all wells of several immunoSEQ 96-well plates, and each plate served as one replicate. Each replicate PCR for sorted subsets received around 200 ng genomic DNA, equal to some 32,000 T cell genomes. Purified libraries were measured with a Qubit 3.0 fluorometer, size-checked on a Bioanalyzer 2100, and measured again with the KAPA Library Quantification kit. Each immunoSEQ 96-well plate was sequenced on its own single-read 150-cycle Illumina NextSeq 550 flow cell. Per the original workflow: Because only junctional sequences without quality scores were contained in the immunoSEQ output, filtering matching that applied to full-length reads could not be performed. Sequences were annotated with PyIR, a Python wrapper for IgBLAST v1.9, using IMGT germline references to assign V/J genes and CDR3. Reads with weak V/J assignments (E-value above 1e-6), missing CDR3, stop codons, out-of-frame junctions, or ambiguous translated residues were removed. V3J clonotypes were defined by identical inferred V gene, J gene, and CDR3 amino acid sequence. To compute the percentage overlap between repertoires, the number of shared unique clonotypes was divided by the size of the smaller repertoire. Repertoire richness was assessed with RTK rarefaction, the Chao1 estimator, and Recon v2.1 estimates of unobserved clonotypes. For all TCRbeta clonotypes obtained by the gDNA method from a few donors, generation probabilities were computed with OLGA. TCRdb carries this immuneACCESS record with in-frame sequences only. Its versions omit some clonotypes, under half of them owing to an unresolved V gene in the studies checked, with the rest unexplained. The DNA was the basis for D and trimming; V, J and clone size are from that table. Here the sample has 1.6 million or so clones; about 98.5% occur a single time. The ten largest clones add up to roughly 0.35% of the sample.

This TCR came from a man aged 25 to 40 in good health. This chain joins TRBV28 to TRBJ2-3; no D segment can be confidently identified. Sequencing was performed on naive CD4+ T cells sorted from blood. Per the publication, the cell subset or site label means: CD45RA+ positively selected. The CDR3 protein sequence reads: CASRSPPSFTDTQYF. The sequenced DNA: TGTGCCAGCAGATCCCCCCCAAGCTTCACAGATACGCAGTATTTT. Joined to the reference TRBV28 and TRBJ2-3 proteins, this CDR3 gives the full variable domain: DVKVTQSSRYLVKRTGEKVFLECVQDMDHENMFWYRQDPGLGLRLIYFSYDVKMKEKGDIPEGYSVSREKKERFSLILESASTNQTSMYLCASRSPPSFTDTQYFGPGTRLTVL.